Shown below are 25 T cell receptor beta chains from a single sample sequenced in a study of cytomegalovirus exposure and HLA in healthy donors. The primer mix had 60 Vbeta and 13 Jbeta primers. The data were produced by immunoSEQ multiplex PCR, yet TCRdb's version contains in-frame clones alone and is incomplete. Here the sample spans some 250,000 clones, 82% being singletons. Sequenced material: PBMCs. The receptors stem from a middle-aged woman in good health and CMV-seropositive.

This sequence joins TRBV4-3 and TRBJ2-7, with 8 positions matching TRBD2. Germline loops: CDR1 LGHNA, CDR2 YSLEER. This CDR3 spans 17 amino acids. J gave up 7 bases and V 0 bases, and 14 bases lay outside the gene matches. Here the CDR3 reads CASSQDGGRGSGREQYF. DNA of the CDR3: TGCGCCAGCAGCCAAGATGGGGGGAGGGGAAGCGGGAGAGAGCAGTACTTC.

The chain employs TRBV5-8 and TRBJ2-3; D may be TRBD1 (6 bases). The CDR3 has 17 residues. The V end lost 3 bases, the J end lost 1 base, and 18 bases lay between the germline ends. Germline V CDR1 and CDR2: SGHTS, YDEGEE. The CDR3 DNA is TGTGCCAGCAGCTCCGTACAGGGCGTGGGGGGCACAGATACGCAGTATTTT. This translates into CASSSVQGVGGTDTQYF.

V is TRBV7-2 and J is TRBJ2-1, with D possibly being TRBD2 (6 bases). This CDR3 comprises 14 residues. Germline V gives CDR1 SGHTA, CDR2 FQGNSA. V was cut by 1 base and J by 10 bases, with 14 bases left in between. The CDR3 coding sequence is TGTGCCAGCAGCTTAGGTTTTTTTGCGGGGGAGCAGTTCTTC. Encoded protein: CASSLGFFAGEQFF.

The chain combines TRBV10-3 with TRBJ1-1, with D unclear. Deletions cut 9 bases from V and 1 base from J, with 12 bases between. The CDR3 totals 13 residues. From germline, CDR1 is ENHRY and CDR2 SYGVKD. The CDR3 DNA reads as TGTGCCATACAGACGGCCCCGAACACTGAAGCTTTCTTT. Amino acids: CAIQTAPNTEAFF.

The chain combines TRBV18 with TRBJ1-3; D might be TRBD1 (6 bases). This CDR3 has 14 residues. CDR1 is KGHSH and CDR2 is LQKENI in the germline V gene. The V gene lost 5 bases and the J gene lost 3 bases, with 11 bases spanning the gap. The CDR3 DNA reads TGTGCCAGCTCATCGGGGACATTTGGAAACACCATATATTTT. This translates into CASSSGTFGNTIYF.

This clone has a single count. The chain has TRBV4-2 and TRBJ1-1; tentatively, D is TRBD1 (6 bases). CDR1 and CDR2 (germline): LGHNA, YNFKEQ. Deletions cut 2 bases from V and 1 base from J, with 8 bases between. The CDR3 has 14 residues. The CDR3 protein is CASSQRDKNTEAFF. DNA for the CDR3: TGTGCCAGCAGCCAACGGGACAAGAACACTGAAGCTTTCTTT.

CDR3 in amino acids: CAWSAGGVYEQYF. The CDR3 DNA is TGTGCCTGGAGCGCCGGGGGAGTCTACGAGCAGTACTTC. The genes are TRBV30 and TRBJ2-7, with D maybe TRBD2 (6 bases). The CDR3 spans 13 residues. The V gene's germline CDR1 is GTSNPN and CDR2 SVGIG (reference sequence). Between the trimmed V and J ends, which lost 3 bases and 3 bases, there was a span of 12 bases.

With regard to this clone: Germline and junction disagree at one end, which may indicate a read error. V is TRBV7-9 and J is TRBJ2-5; TRBD1 matches at 12 bases. Germline CDR1 and CDR2: SEHNR and FQNEAQ (reference sequence). CDR3 length: 18 residues. The CDR3 loop reads CSSSLKDWDRGLQETQYF. The DNA of the CDR3 is TGTTCCAGCAGCTTAAAGGATTGGGACAGGGGGCTCCAAGAGACCCAGTACTTC. Full variable domain (outside the CDR3, taken from reference TRBV7-9 and TRBJ2-5): DTGVSQNPRHKITKRGQNVTFRCDPISEHNRLYWYRQTLGQGPEFLTYFQNEAQLEKSRLLSDRFSAERPKGSFSTLEIQRTEQGDSAMYLCSSSLKDWDRGLQETQYFGPGTRLLVL.

The chain couples TRBV7-2 to TRBJ2-3, with 9 bases identical to TRBD2. CDR1 and CDR2 (germline): SGHTA, FQGNSA. The CDR3 runs 13 residues. V was clipped by 4 bases and J by 7 bases; unmatched bases: 3. CDR3 sequence: CASSSLAGNTQYF. In DNA, the CDR3 is TGTGCCAGCAGCTCCCTAGCGGGAAATACGCAGTATTTT.

This chain uses TRBV6-5 with TRBJ2-5, with a possible D match to TRBD2 (7 bases). V was trimmed by 2 bases and J by 5 bases, leaving 18 bases between them. There are 16 residues in the CDR3. Per the germline V gene, CDR1 is MNHEY and CDR2 is SVGAGI. The DNA for the CDR3 is TGTGCCAGCAGTTACACGACAGGACCCGGGAGGGAGACCCAGTACTTC. It codes for CASSYTTGPGRETQYF.

The rearrangement links TRBV18 to TRBJ1-3, with D perhaps TRBD1 (6 bases). The V end lost 5 bases, the J end lost 4 bases, and 9 bases lay between the germline ends. The germline V gene has CDR1 KGHSH and CDR2 LQKENI. This CDR3 comprises 13 residues. The CDR3 sequence is CASSTGSGNTIYF. CDR3 sequence (DNA): TGTGCCAGCTCAACAGGGTCGGGAAACACCATATATTTT.

CDR3 region: CASSLRSTSEGYEQYF. In DNA form, the CDR3 reads TGCGCCAGCAGCCTCCGATCGACTAGCGAAGGCTACGAGCAGTACTTC. The chain has TRBV5-1 and TRBJ2-7, with 8 bases matching TRBD2. Trimming took 4 bases from V and 3 from J; bases not matched to a gene: 12. Germline V lookup: CDR1 SGHRS, CDR2 YFSETQ. The CDR3 covers 16 residues.

The chain couples TRBV5-1 to TRBJ1-2; TRBD1 is a possible D gene (5 bases). The CDR3 sequence is 13 residues long. Germline V gives CDR1 SGHRS, CDR2 YFSETQ. The V gene lost 0 bases and the J gene lost 7 bases, with 10 bases spanning the gap. CDR3 bases: TGCGCCAGCAGCTTGGAATCAGGGCTTGGCTACACCTTC. This translates into CASSLESGLGYTF.

CDR3 DNA sequence: TGTGCCAGCAGCAAAGACAGGGGGAATGGTGGATCCTACGAGCAGTACTTC. Translated, it gives CASSKDRGNGGSYEQYF. This chain joins TRBV21-1 and TRBJ2-7; no DNA check was done on the table's D call, TRBD1. TRBV21-1 is assigned pseudogene status. This CDR3 contains 17 residues.

The V gene is TRBV5-4, the J gene TRBJ2-1, with 10 bases lining up with TRBD2. Germline CDR1 SGHNT, CDR2 YYREEE (reference sequence). The CDR3 consists of 16 residues. Losses at the gene ends were 0 bases for V and 4 bases for J; bases not matched to a gene: 4. The CDR3 DNA reads TGTGCCAGCAGCTTGGGAGCTAGCGGGGGTTACAATGAGCAGTTCTTC. It encodes CASSLGASGGYNEQFF.

This clone was seen just once. The gene calls are TRBV6-4 and TRBJ2-1; 8 nucleotides align to TRBD1. CDR3 length equals 14 residues. Germline trimming cut 8 bases from V and 2 bases from J; bases unmatched to any gene: 5. The germline V gene has CDR1 MRHNA and CDR2 SNTAGT. CDR3 in amino acids: CASAQGDAYNEQFF. The CDR3 DNA follows: TGTGCCAGCGCACAGGGGGATGCCTACAATGAGCAGTTCTTC.

J is TRBJ1-6 and V is TRBV7-9, with TRBD1 identical over 7 bases. The CDR3 runs 13 residues. The V and J ends lost 10 bases and 5 bases, in that order; junction bases with no gene match: 5. CDR1 SEHNR and CDR2 FQNEAQ come from the germline V gene (reference sequence). The CDR3 loop reads CATKGQDNSPLHF. CDR3 bases: TGTGCCACAAAAGGACAGGATAATTCACCCCTCCACTTT.

The chain recombines TRBV11-2 with TRBJ2-3; unclear D gene. V gave up 5 bases and J gave up 2 bases, with 11 bases separating them. Germline values: CDR1 SGHAT, CDR2 FQNNGV. This CDR3 region has 14 residues. The CDR3 DNA sequence: TGTGCCAGCAGCCCTCACGGAGACACAGATACGCAGTATTTT. It codes for CASSPHGDTDTQYF.

A few counts support this clone. The gene calls are TRBV10-3 and TRBJ2-5; the match to TRBD2 covers 7 bases. Germline V gene data show CDR1 as ENHRY and CDR2 as SYGVKD. Unmatched junction bases numbered 6, after V lost 4 bases and J lost 1 base. The CDR3 extends over 15 amino acids. The CDR3 sequence: CAISASSGIQETQYF. CDR3 bases: TGTGCCATCAGTGCTTCAAGCGGGATCCAAGAGACCCAGTACTTC.

This rearrangement joins TRBV7-2 to TRBJ2-5, with a possible D match to TRBD1 (6 bases). CDR3 length equals 16 residues. V was clipped by 4 bases and J by 5 bases, with 20 bases between them. The germline V gene has CDR1 SGHTA and CDR2 FQGNSA. CDR3 protein: CASSYTGTLGRETQYF. CDR3 sequence (DNA): TGTGCCAGCAGCTATACCGGGACACTAGGCAGGGAGACCCAGTACTTC.

DNA for the CDR3: TGTGCCAGCAGCTGGGGACAGGCGTCCTACGAGCAGTACTTC. Protein sequence: CASSWGQASYEQYF. The V call is TRBV7-2, the J call TRBJ2-7; 8 positions match TRBD1. Trimming cost V 4 bases and J 1 base; bases outside gene matches: 3. The CDR3 extends over 14 amino acids. Germline CDR1 SGHTA, CDR2 FQGNSA.

V is TRBV19 and J is TRBJ1-1; 7 bases map to TRBD1. Germline-derived CDR1 and CDR2 are LNHDA and SQIVND (reference sequence). The CDR3 is 15 residues long. Germline trimming cut 7 bases from V and 7 bases from J; bases unmatched to any gene: 15. CDR3 in amino acids: CASTNPRRAGGEAFF. CDR3 nucleotides: TGTGCCAGTACCAACCCAAGGAGGGCAGGGGGTGAAGCTTTCTTT.

V and J are TRBV6-4 and TRBJ2-1; possibly TRBD1 for D (6 bases). The V gene lost 6 bases and the J gene lost 4 bases, with 16 bases spanning the gap. The CDR3 sequence is 15 residues long. Germline lookup yields CDR1 MRHNA and CDR2 SNTAGT. CDR3 protein: CASSALGQTYNEQFF. The DNA for the CDR3 is TGTGCCAGCAGCGCCCTTGGACAGACATACAATGAGCAGTTCTTC.

The chain recombines TRBV2 with TRBJ2-5; 13 bases agree with TRBD2. The J call is doubtful: the DNA matches TRBJ2-7 better. This CDR3 has 17 amino acids. CDR1 is SNHLY and CDR2 is FYNNEI in the germline V gene. The CDR3: CASSGLAGGGVGHEQYF. CDR3 sequence (DNA): TGTGCCAGCAGTGGACTAGCGGGAGGCGGTGTGGGCCACGAGCAGTACTTC.

This chain connects TRBV30 to TRBJ2-7; TRBD1 is a possible D gene (6 bases). The CDR3 runs to 13 residues. Germline CDR1 and CDR2: GTSNPN and SVGIG (reference sequence). V was shortened by 2 bases and J by 6 bases, with 14 bases between the two germline ends. CDR3 region: CAWSRGRGVEQYF. Written as DNA, the CDR3 is TGTGCCTGGAGTAGAGGCAGGGGAGTCGAGCAGTACTTC.